This passage covers 4 T cell receptor beta chains from one sample sequenced in a study of identifying expanded T cells in peripheral blood. Sequenced by immunoSEQ multiplex PCR; TCRdb stores in-frame clones only, minus some. The sample holds around 120,000 clones; 75% to 90% are singletons and the top ten take around 8.2%. The sequenced material came from blood. These receptors came from a person aged 18 to 70 in good health.

In this sample, this clone turned up once. The chain employs TRBV6-1 and TRBJ1-4; the match to TRBD1 covers 8 bases. Per the germline V gene, CDR1 is MNHNS and CDR2 is SASEGT. This CDR3 contains 14 residues. The ends lost 6 bases at V and 7 bases at J; junction bases unmatched: 7. The CDR3 here is CASRTGQGVEKLFF. The CDR3 DNA reads TGTGCCAGCAGAACCGGACAGGGAGTTGAAAAACTGTTTTTT.

The chain has TRBV27 and TRBJ2-7; D perhaps matches TRBD1 (5 bases). Germline V CDR1 and CDR2: MNHEY, SMNVEV (reference sequence). The V and J ends lost 5 bases and 7 bases respectively, with 9 bases between them. The CDR3 contains 11 residues. The CDR3 region is CASSQGWEQYF. CDR3 nucleotides: TGTGCCAGCAGTCAGGGATGGGAGCAGTACTTC.

The chain carries TRBV19 and TRBJ1-5; no reliable D call. Germline loops: CDR1 LNHDA, CDR2 SQIVND (reference sequence). This CDR3 comprises 14 residues. V lost 7 bases to trimming and J lost 6 bases, with 16 bases between them. CDR3 DNA: TGTGCCAGTAACCCGAAAGGAGGTGCTCAGCCCCAGCATTTT. Amino acids: CASNPKGGAQPQHF.

The chain couples TRBV5-1 to TRBJ2-2, with a possible D match to TRBD1 (6 bases). CDR3 length: 15 residues. V was cut by 4 bases and J by 4 bases, with 14 bases left in between. The germline gives CDR1 SGHRS, CDR2 YFSETQ. The CDR3 sequence is CASSLLEGGTGELFF. Here the CDR3 DNA reads TGCGCCAGCAGCCTGCTAGAAGGGGGCACCGGGGAGCTGTTTTTT.